These T cell receptor beta chains were read from a single sample in a study of shared clonotypes between healthy human individuals. Profiling relied on immunoSEQ multiplex PCR, and the TCRdb table lists in-frame clones only, not all of them. The profile shows 2 million to 2.5 million clones, roughly 95% of them singletons. Sequenced input: naive CD4+ T cells sorted from blood. The receptors here all came from a man between 18 and 29 years old in good health. CDR3s include the opening cysteine and the closing phenylalanine or tryptophan. The order of the fields is V gene, J gene, D gene, clone size, CDR3 protein, CDR3 DNA. A D gene is named only where the DNA matches it firmly. Not every row has a clone size; where given, it reads once, few, many or a size class.

>TRBV4-3|TRBJ2-3|.|.
CASSHRNRGPSLDTQYF
TGCGCCAGCAGCCACCGAAACCGGGGTCCTTCCTTGGATACGCAGTATTTT
>TRBV7-8|TRBJ2-5|TRBD2|.
CASSSGLAGGVNQETQYF
TGTGCCAGCAGCTCGGGACTAGCGGGGGGGGTGAACCAAGAGACCCAGTACTTC
>TRBV5-6|TRBJ2-7|.|few
CASSLKNYEQYF
TGTGCCAGCAGCTTGAAAAACTACGAGCAGTACTTC
>TRBV30|TRBJ1-1|.|.
CAWSVLHNTEAFF
TGTGCCTGGAGTGTACTCCACAACACTGAAGCTTTCTTT
>TRBV5-5|TRBJ2-1|TRBD1|once
CASTGGTGEGNEQFF
TGTGCCAGCACCGGTGGGACAGGGGAGGGGAATGAGCAGTTCTTC
>TRBV6-5|TRBJ1-6|.|.
CASSYGTGSYNSPLHF
TGTGCCAGCAGTTACGGCACTGGCTCCTATAATTCACCCCTCCACTTT
>TRBV6-5|TRBJ2-3|TRBD2|.
CASSYVLAGGTDTQYF
TGTGCCAGCAGTTACGTTCTAGCGGGAGGAACAGATACGCAGTATTTT
>TRBV10-3|TRBJ1-5|TRBD1|.
CAISESSGAGGNNQPQHF
TGTGCCATCAGTGAGTCGAGTGGGGCAGGGGGAAACAATCAGCCCCAGCATTTT
>TRBV19|TRBJ2-7|TRBD1|once
CASSDRGLGVYEQYF
TGTGCCAGTAGTGACAGGGGGCTTGGGGTCTACGAGCAGTACTTC
>TRBV29-1|TRBJ1-4|.|once
CSACSGYTNEKLFF
TGCAGCGCTTGCTCAGGATATACTAATGAAAAACTGTTTTTT
>TRBV5-1|TRBJ2-7|.|.
CASSGTGPYEQYF
TGCGCCAGCAGCGGAACAGGGCCCTACGAGCAGTACTTC
>TRBV29-1|TRBJ1-1|TRBD1|.
CSGDRDNTEAFF
TGCAGCGGGGACAGGGATAACACTGAAGCTTTCTTT
>TRBV6-5|TRBJ2-5|.|.
CASSYSRWAGGETQYF
TGTGCCAGCAGTTACTCGCGATGGGCCGGTGGGGAGACCCAGTACTTC
>TRBV19|TRBJ1-6|TRBD1|.
CASSQFPTGGYSPLHF
TGTGCCAGTAGTCAGTTCCCGACAGGGGGCTACTCACCCCTCCACTTT
>TRBV2|TRBJ2-7|.|few
CASTGNGYEQYF
TGTGCCAGCACTGGGAATGGGTACGAGCAGTACTTC
>TRBV30|TRBJ1-6|.|.
CAWRGGRNSPLHF
TGTGCCTGGAGGGGGGGGAGGAACTCACCCCTCCACTTT
>TRBV15|TRBJ2-7|.|.
CATSQRGLHEQYF
TGTGCCACCAGCCAAAGGGGTTTACACGAGCAGTACTTC
>TRBV6-5|TRBJ2-4|.|.
CASSSTGKAKNIQYF
TGTGCCAGCAGTTCTACAGGGAAAGCCAAAAACATTCAGTACTTC
>TRBV5-1|TRBJ2-7|.|.
CASSLQGPSYEQYF
TGCGCCAGCAGCTTGCAGGGCCCCAGCTACGAGCAGTACTTC
>TRBV28|TRBJ1-5|.|.
CASSLAATNQPQHF
TGTGCCAGCAGTTTAGCAGCTACCAATCAGCCCCAGCATTTT
>TRBV18|TRBJ1-1|.|.
CASSLSKGMNTEAFF
TGTGCCAGCTCCCTCTCCAAGGGCATGAACACTGAAGCTTTCTTT
>TRBV7-2|TRBJ2-3|.|.
CASSLGLAYSTDTQYF
TGTGCCAGCAGCTTGGGGCTAGCCTATAGCACAGATACGCAGTATTTT
>TRBV7-2|TRBJ2-2|.|.
CASSSHYTGELFF
TGTGCCAGCAGCTCGCATTACACCGGGGAGCTGTTTTTT
>TRBV27|TRBJ2-7|TRBD2|.
CASSTFAGGPYEQYF
TGTGCCAGCAGTACTTTTGCGGGAGGGCCCTACGAGCAGTACTTC
>TRBV28|TRBJ1-2|TRBD1|.
CASSSGQGRVLYGYTF
TGTGCCAGCAGTTCGGGACAGGGAAGGGTTCTCTATGGCTACACCTTC
>TRBV6-1|TRBJ1-2|.|.
CASSEFGYTF
TGTGCCAGCAGTGAATTCGGCTACACCTTC
>TRBV6-5|TRBJ1-2|TRBD1|.
CASSVGQTTSRYTF
TGTGCCAGCAGTGTGGGACAGACTACTAGCCGCTACACCTTC
>TRBV7-2|TRBJ2-3|TRBD2|.
CASSLRTRSDTQYF
TGTGCCAGCAGCCTCCGGACTAGGTCCGATACGCAGTATTTT
>TRBV19|TRBJ2-2|TRBD2|.
CASSLAGNTGELFF
TGTGCCAGTAGTTTAGCGGGGAACACCGGGGAGCTGTTTTTT
>TRBV7-3|TRBJ2-2|.|.
CASSSRPMANTGELFF
TGTGCCAGCAGCTCCAGGCCTATGGCTAACACCGGGGAGCTGTTTTTT
>TRBV6-5|TRBJ1-1|TRBD1|.
CASNQGVEAFF
TGTGCCAGCAACCAGGGGGTGGAAGCTTTCTTT
>TRBV10-2|TRBJ1-2|TRBD1|.
CASSTDRTGYGYTF
TGCGCCAGCAGTACGGACAGGACGGGCTATGGCTACACCTTC
>TRBV6-5|TRBJ2-7|.|.
CAARPGLGSYEQYF
TGTGCCGCAAGACCGGGACTCGGCTCCTACGAGCAGTACTTC
>TRBV27|TRBJ1-2|TRBD1|once
CASSFGQGASGYTF
TGTGCCAGCAGTTTCGGGCAGGGGGCGAGTGGCTACACCTTC
>TRBV5-4|TRBJ2-7|TRBD1|.
CASSPGTGGREQYF
TGTGCCAGCAGCCCCGGGACAGGGGGCCGGGAGCAGTACTTC
>TRBV5-6|TRBJ2-7|TRBD1|.
CASTLVDRDSYEQYF
TGTGCCAGCACCCTTGTAGACAGGGACTCCTACGAGCAGTACTTC
>TRBV6-5|TRBJ1-1|TRBD1|.
CASSYGTGAAFF
TGTGCCAGCAGTTACGGGACAGGGGCAGCTTTCTTT
>TRBV7-8|TRBJ1-2|TRBD1|once
CASSTDRAYGYTF
TGTGCCAGCAGCACGGACAGGGCCTATGGCTACACCTTC
>TRBV14|TRBJ1-1|.|.
CASSATALGRTEAFF
TGTGCCAGCAGCGCCACGGCACTAGGACGGACTGAAGCTTTCTTT
>TRBV7-8|TRBJ2-7|.|.
CASSFPGAEQYF
TGTGCCAGCAGCTTCCCAGGGGCCGAGCAGTACTTC
>TRBV6-1|TRBJ2-7|.|.
CASTSGSLSYEQYF
TGTGCCAGCACCTCCGGGAGCCTTTCCTACGAGCAGTACTTC